This TCR beta chain was recorded in a study of identical twins. General study findings and limits: Instead of following the same donors, the conclusions were based on cross-sectional statistical analysis. Memory repertoires showed no such pattern, whereas abundant cord blood beta clonotypes carried fewer insertions.

Template switching created a universal primer site, and the cDNA included unique molecular identifiers. TCRdb reprocessed the 5' RACE reads via MiXCR and lists one record per CDR3 protein. The sample shows roughly 720,000 distinct CDR3 sequences, 15% to 20% of them seen only once. This clonotype was seen a handful of times. Its target is unknown. This sample also belongs to another study, concerning T cells expressing NK-cell markers.

This TCR was sampled from a woman younger than 30 in good health. What was sequenced was PBMCs.

The CDR3 loop is CASSPTSGVVGYTF. The CDR3 region has the DNA TGTGCCAGCAGCCCGACCTCCGGGGTGGTTGGCTACACCTTC. The chain has TRBV3-1 and TRBJ1-2, with no clear D. Trimming removed 4 bases at V and 7 bases at J, with 16 bases between. Germline values: CDR1 LGHDT, CDR2 YNNKEL (reference sequence). The length of the CDR3 is 14 residues.